The 21 T cell receptor beta chains below come from one sample, sequenced in a study of T cell clonality in common variable immunodeficiency. The assay was immunoSEQ multiplex PCR, and TCRdb's table has in-frame clones only and misses some. The sample yields roughly 40,000 clones, without any singletons. Sequencing input: peripheral blood mononuclear cells. These TCRs come from a person aged 18 to 75 in good health.

This clone was found many times. From the germline J gene comes the end of the CDR3, since the read stops 3 residues before it. The gene calls are TRBV12-3 or TRBV12-4 and TRBJ2-5; no reliable D call. The CDR3 is 15 residues long. The ends were cut back, 6 bases at V and 2 bases at J, with 16 bases in the middle. CDR3: CASRVGSTNQETQYF. CDR3 DNA, as far as it was read: TGTGCCAGCAGGGTTGGCAGTACCAATCAAGAGACC.

This clone turned up a few times. Read coverage stops 3 residues before the CDR3 terminus; the germline J gene supplies the remainder. The chain joins TRBV5-1 to TRBJ2-1; 10 bases are shared with TRBD2. CDR3 length equals 18 residues. Unmatched junction bases numbered 9, after V lost 3 bases and J lost 0 bases. Germline-derived CDR1 and CDR2 are SGHRS and YFSETQ. This CDR3 is CASSSSLAGELSYNEQFF. The DNA read from the CDR3 is TGCGCCAGCAGCTCCTCCCTAGCGGGAGAACTCTCCTACAATGAG.

This clone was recorded many times. The missing CDR3 end, 3 residues past where the read stops, is filled in from the germline J gene. This chain uses TRBV5-4 with TRBJ2-3; 10 positions agree with TRBD2. The CDR3 runs 16 residues. Trimming at V came to 1 base and at J to 4 bases, leaving 6 bases not matched to a gene. CDR1 and CDR2 from the germline V gene are SGHNT and YYREEE (reference sequence). The sequenced part of the CDR3 DNA is TGTGCCAGCAGCTTGCCAGTAGCGGGGGGTGCAGATACG. Translated: CASSLPVAGGADT. The full CDR3 protein reads CASSLPVAGGADTQYF.

This clone has at least ten counts. The CDR3 end is not reached by the read, which stops 3 residues before it; the germline J gene fills it in. The V call is TRBV6-4, the J call TRBJ2-3; TRBD2 might be the D (6 bases). The V end lost 3 bases, the J end lost 2 bases, and 9 bases lay between the germline ends. The CDR3 has 14 residues. From germline, CDR1 is MRHNA and CDR2 SNTAGT. The part of the CDR3 DNA that was read is TGTGCCAGCAGTGAGACGGGGGACACAGATACG. Protein product: CASSETGDTDT. The CDR3, in full, reads CASSETGDTDTQYF.

This clone was counted many times. The CDR3 end falls 3 residues outside the read, so it is completed with the germline J gene. V gene TRBV7-6 combines with J gene TRBJ1-1; D is uncertain. Germline V lookup: CDR1 SGHVS, CDR2 FNYEAQ. Trimming stripped 5 bases from V and 0 bases from J, with 10 bases between. The CDR3 has 14 residues. CDR3: CASSPRDMNTEAFF. CDR3 DNA, as far as it was read: TGTGCCAGCAGCCCCCGAGACATGAACACTGAA.

This clone was counted many times. The read ends 3 residues early relative to the CDR3; the germline J gene fills the gap. The chain is built from TRBV7-2 and TRBJ2-1, with 10 bases matching TRBD2. The CDR3 is 15 residues long. Germline V CDR1 and CDR2: SGHTA, FQGNSA. The V gene end was trimmed by 4 bases and the J gene end by 2 bases; junction bases not matched to a gene: 2. The sequenced part of the CDR3 DNA is TGTGCCAGCAGCTCGAGCGGGGGGGCCTACAATGAG. This sequence encodes CASSSSGGAYNE. The CDR3 as a whole reads CASSSSGGAYNEQFF. Supplemented by reference TRBV7-2 and TRBJ2-1, the full variable domain reads GAGVSQSPSNKVTEKGKDVELRCDPISGHTALYWYRQSLGQGLEFLIYFQGNSAPDKSGLPSDRFSAERTGGSVSTLTIQRTQQEDSAVYLCASSSSGGAYNEQFFGPGTRLTVL.

There are many counts of this clone. The read terminates 3 residues before the CDR3 end, so the remaining end is supplied by the germline J gene. This chain links TRBV4-1 with TRBJ1-2; 12 bases are shared with TRBD1. This CDR3 comprises 16 residues. Germline CDR1 is MGHRA and CDR2 is YSYEKL. V lost 0 bases and J lost 5; bases outside the gene matches: 4. CDR3 in amino acids: CASSQDGTGGNYGYTF. The part of the CDR3 DNA that was read is TGCGCCAGCAGCCAAGACGGGACAGGGGGCAATTATGGC.

The table lists this clone with many counts. The read ends 3 residues shy of where the CDR3 ends; the end is completed using the germline J gene. The rearrangement joins TRBV2 to TRBJ1-1; no definite D call. The CDR3 sequence is 12 residues long. Looked up from germline, CDR1 is SNHLY and CDR2 is FYNNEI. The CDR3 bases that were read are TGTGCCAGCAGTGAAGCAAGCAGGCGA. As protein: CASSEASRR. The entire CDR3 reads CASSEASRRAFF.

As regards this clone: The read finishes 3 residues shy of the CDR3 end, and the germline J gene is used to complete it. The V call is TRBV5-1, the J call TRBJ2-7, with 10 bases aligning to TRBD1. Trimming at V came to 4 bases and at J to 6 bases, leaving 7 bases not matched to a gene. Germline CDR1 reads SGHRS; CDR2 reads YFSETQ. The CDR3 totals 14 residues. The part of the CDR3 DNA that was read is TGCGCCAGCAGCGGAGGGGACAGGGGACCCGAG. It encodes CASSGGDRGPE. The full CDR3 protein is CASSGGDRGPEQYF.

This clone was observed many times. The read falls 3 residues short of the CDR3 end, and the missing part is taken from the germline J gene. This rearrangement joins TRBV7-3 to TRBJ2-1; 9 nucleotides match TRBD2. The CDR3 has 15 residues. Germline CDR1 and CDR2: SGHTA and FQGTGA. J lost 8 bases, V lost 3 bases, and 8 bases had no gene match. The CDR3 sequence: CASSFTAGGGDEQFF. The part of the CDR3 DNA that was read is TGTGCCAGCAGCTTTACAGCGGGGGGTGGGGATGAG.

As to this clone: It may be a read error: a sequence one base away is much more abundant. The CDR3 is cut off 3 residues early in the read; its end comes from the germline J gene. The gene calls are TRBV2 and TRBJ1-1, with D possibly being TRBD1 (6 bases). The V gene's germline CDR1 is SNHLY and CDR2 FYNNEI. CDR3 length: 16 residues. This CDR3 is CASSQALRRQDTEAFF. Incomplete CDR3 DNA: TGTGCCAGCAGTCAAGCGCTTCGCCGACAGGACACTGAA.

This clone was observed at least ten times. From the germline J gene comes the end of the CDR3, since the read stops 3 residues before it. The rearrangement links TRBV18 to TRBJ2-1, with D possibly matching TRBD1 (6 bases). The CDR3 runs 14 residues. Germline V gives CDR1 KGHSH, CDR2 LQKENI. With 3 bases removed from V and 3 bases from J, the gap between germline ends came to 9 bases. The CDR3 bases that were read are TGTGCCAGCTCACCGGACAGAGTCTACAATGAG. It specifies CASSPDRVYNE. The CDR3, in full, reads CASSPDRVYNEQFF.

This clone was recorded many times. Sequencing ends 3 residues short of the CDR3 end; the germline J gene provides the rest. The J gene is TRBJ2-3, the V gene TRBV9; 10 bases match TRBD2. This CDR3 is 15 amino acids long. Germline CDR1 is SGDLS and CDR2 is YYNGEE. Trimming took 3 bases from V and 2 from J; bases not matched to a gene: 3. The CDR3 reads CASSALAGVTDTQYF. The sequenced CDR3 bases are TGTGCCAGCAGCGCTCTAGCGGGGGTCACAGATACG.

Ten or more counts support this clone. The read stops 3 residues short of the end of the CDR3; the missing end is completed from the germline J gene. This chain links TRBV5-4 with TRBJ2-5; 7 bases map to TRBD2. V lost 1 base to trimming and J lost 0 bases; unmatched junction nucleotides: 3. CDR3 length equals 15 residues. Germline CDR1 reads SGHNT; CDR2 reads YYREEE (reference sequence). The CDR3 DNA, read in part, is TGTGCCAGCAGCTTGTTCACTAGCGACCAAGAGACC. It translates to CASSLFTSDQET. The entire CDR3 sequence reads CASSLFTSDQETQYF. Together with reference TRBV5-4 and TRBJ2-5, the CDR3 gives the full variable domain: ETGVTQSPTHLIKTRGQQVTLRCSSQSGHNTVSWYQQALGQGPQFIFQYYREEENGRGNFPPRFSGLQFPNYSSELNVNALELDDSALYLCASSLFTSDQETQYFGPGTRLLVL.

In the case of this clone: The read gets to within 3 residues of the CDR3 end, and the germline J gene fills in the rest. The genes are TRBV25-1 and TRBJ1-2; no firm D call. V was cut by 3 bases and J by 0 bases, with 5 bases left in between. The CDR3 has 13 residues. Germline V CDR1 and CDR2: MGHDK, SYGVNS. The chain's CDR3 is CASSDLSNYGYTF. CDR3 bases read: TGTGCCAGCAGTGACCTCTCTAACTATGGC.

As for this clone: Read coverage stops 3 residues before the CDR3 terminus; the germline J gene supplies the remainder. Other nucleotide sequences from this sample produce the same CDR3. The rearrangement joins TRBV2 to TRBJ1-5; a weak D match, TRBD1 (5 bases). The CDR3 length is 16 residues. Germline V gene lookup returns CDR1 SNHLY and CDR2 FYNNEI. V lost 4 bases and J lost 1, with 14 bases in between. CDR3 protein: CASSGAGIRSNQPQHF. CDR3 bases read: TGTGCCAGCAGTGGGGCAGGGATAAGGAGCAATCAGCCC.

This clone was observed many times. From the germline J gene comes the end of the CDR3, since the read stops 3 residues before it. This chain connects TRBV6-4 to TRBJ1-6, with TRBD1 matching 10 bases. Trimming cost V 5 bases and J 6 bases; bases outside gene matches: 1. CDR1 and CDR2 from the germline V gene are MRHNA and SNTAGT. This CDR3 comprises 14 residues. The sequenced part of the CDR3 DNA is TGTGCCAGCAGTCGGGACAGGGGTAATTCACCC. It encodes CASSRDRGNSP. The whole CDR3 is CASSRDRGNSPLHF.

This clone came up a few times. The read terminates 3 residues before the CDR3 end, so the remaining end is supplied by the germline J gene. J is TRBJ1-2 and V is TRBV19; TRBD1 matches at 9 bases. V lost 5 bases, J lost 4 bases, and 5 bases stayed unmatched. This CDR3 has 14 residues. Per the germline V gene, CDR1 is LNHDA and CDR2 is SQIVND (reference sequence). Here the CDR3 reads CASSLPGQGYGYTF. The covered CDR3 bases are TGTGCCAGTAGTCTACCGGGACAGGGCTATGGC.

This clone occurred many times. The read terminates 3 residues before the CDR3 end, so the remaining end is supplied by the germline J gene. The chain combines TRBV6-1 with TRBJ2-3; 7 bases line up with TRBD1. Germline assignment: CDR1 MNHNS and CDR2 SASEGT. V lost 2 bases, J lost 1 base, and 3 bases stayed unmatched. The CDR3 contains 15 residues. The part of the CDR3 DNA that was read is TGTGCCAGCAGTGAAACCCAGGGGGGCACAGATACG. Protein: CASSETQGGTDT. In full, the CDR3 reads CASSETQGGTDTQYF.

Concerning this clone: The observed sequence ends 3 residues before the CDR3 terminus, with the missing tail filled in from the germline J gene. The J gene is TRBJ2-7, the V gene TRBV5-1, with 7 positions matching TRBD1. Germline CDR1 and CDR2: SGHRS and YFSETQ. This CDR3 is built from 12 residues. With V trimmed by 4 bases and J by 4 bases, 2 bases remained unmatched. The DNA read from the CDR3 is TGCGCCAGCAGCCCGACAGGGTACGAG. It is translated as CASSPTGYE. The entire CDR3 reads CASSPTGYEQYF.

This clone was seen at least ten times. The read terminates 3 residues ahead of where the CDR3 ends, so the germline J gene completes it. This chain joins TRBV6-1 and TRBJ2-1; 11 bases fit TRBD2. Germline values: CDR1 MNHNS, CDR2 SASEGT. The V gene end was trimmed by 0 bases and the J gene end by 6 bases; junction bases not matched to a gene: 1. The CDR3 spans 15 residues. The CDR3 DNA, read in part, is TGTGCCAGCAGTGAAGCTAGCGGGGGGGCCAATGAG. As protein: CASSEASGGANE. The whole CDR3 is CASSEASGGANEQFF.